The present T cell receptor (beta chain) was sequenced within a study of OX40 agonist ivuxolimab in advanced cancers. V was pared by 1 base and J by 3 bases, with 8 bases between. Germline loops: CDR1 LNHNV, CDR2 YYDKDF (reference sequence). The CDR3 has 14 residues. Study-wide results and limits: Clonal expansion by week 6 occurred in CD4+ and CD8+ blood T cells (at 0.1 to 3.0 mg/kg).

With baseline, cycle 4 day 1, and cycle 7 day 1 as timepoints, blood was sampled. Details on this clone: The target antigen is unknown.

Produced via immunoSEQ multiplex PCR; TCRdb's table is partial and in-frame only. The sample consists of about 86,000 clones, roughly 89% of them appearing once. This specimen was CD4+ or CD8+ T cells sorted from blood, taken in a trial of the OX40 agonist ivuxolimab. The receptor was derived from an adult with an advanced solid tumor such as melanoma, head and neck, liver or kidney cancer. V usage is TRBV15 and J usage is TRBJ2-3; no reliable D call. DNA of the CDR3: TGTGCCACCAGCAGAGTGGCCGTTACAGATACGCAGTATTTT. This sequence encodes CATSRVAVTDTQYF.